This entry lists 20 T cell receptor beta chains sequenced from one sample in a study. In TCRdb, the 5' RACE reads were re-called with MiXCR into one record per CDR3 protein. The table includes tens of thousands of distinct CDR3 sequences, approximately 17% detected once. Sequencing was performed on naive CD4+ T cells sorted from a lymph node. The sample's subset: naive CD4+ T cells, CD4+CD45RA+CD25-. The receptors come from a female donor with breast cancer.

This clonotype was counted many times. The rearrangement joins TRBV10-3 to TRBJ2-2; 9 bases map to TRBD1. This CDR3 has 16 residues. V trimming: 1 base; J trimming: 4 bases; junction bases outside the gene matches: 4. CDR1 and CDR2 from the germline V gene are ENHRY and SYGVKD. The CDR3 DNA follows: TGTGCCATCAGTGAGTTGGGACAGGGTTCCACCGGGGAGCTGTTTTTT. It yields the protein CAISELGQGSTGELFF.

Points on this clonotype: Compared with germline, one end of the junction differs, possibly owing to a read error. V and J are TRBV7-6 and TRBJ1-1; perhaps TRBD1 as D (6 bases). The CDR3 length is 14 residues. Germline V gene data show CDR1 as SGHVS and CDR2 as FNYEAQ. For the CDR3, the DNA is TGTGCCAGCAGCTTAGCAGGGGGGAACACTGTAGCTTTCTTT. It specifies CASSLAGGNTVAFF. The entire variable domain, with the rest obtained from reference TRBV7-6 and TRBJ1-1, is as follows: GAGVSQSPRYKVTKRGQDVALRCDPISGHVSLYWYRQALGQGPEFLTYFNYEAQQDKSGLPNDRFSAERPEGSISTLTIQRTEQRDSAMYRCASSLAGGNTVAFFGQGTRLTVV.

This clonotype was recorded at least ten times. The rearrangement uses TRBV6-5 and TRBJ1-1, with TRBD1 matching over 8 bases. The germline V gene encodes CDR1 MNHEY and CDR2 SVGAGI. The CDR3 runs 15 residues. The trim removed 4 bases at V and 1 base at J, leaving 5 bases unmatched. The CDR3 DNA sequence: TGTGCCAGCAGTTTGGACAGGGTACCGAACACTGAAGCTTTCTTT. The encoded protein is CASSLDRVPNTEAFF.

This clonotype has only a few counts. V usage is TRBV28 and J usage is TRBJ2-5, with 16 bases aligning to TRBD2. CDR1 and CDR2 (germline): MDHEN, SYDVKM. The CDR3 is made up of 18 amino acids. Trimming took 5 bases from V and 3 from J; bases not matched to a gene: 9. The DNA of the CDR3 is TGTGCCAGCAGTGCTGCGGGACTAGCGGGAGGGTCAGAAGAGACCCAGTACTTC. This encodes CASSAAGLAGGSEETQYF.

This clonotype appeared many times. The chain has TRBV7-8 and TRBJ2-1, with 10 bases lining up with TRBD2. The CDR3 has 16 amino acids. Germline lookup yields CDR1 SGHVS and CDR2 FQNEAQ. Losses at the gene ends were 1 base for V and 9 bases for J; bases not matched to a gene: 9. In DNA form, the CDR3 reads TGTGCCAGCAGCTTAGAGTTTACTAGCGGGATTACTGAGCAGTTCTTC. Encoded protein: CASSLEFTSGITEQFF.

Only a few counts were recorded for this clonotype. V is TRBV28 and J is TRBJ1-5; D ambiguous. This CDR3 region has 14 residues. V was pared by 1 base and J by 4 bases, with 8 bases between. Germline V gene lookup returns CDR1 MDHEN and CDR2 SYDVKM. The CDR3 nucleotides are TGTGCCAGCAGTTTATTCGAGGAAAATCAGCCCCAGCATTTT. This translates into CASSLFEENQPQHF.

V is TRBV20-1 and J is TRBJ2-1; 10 nucleotides line up with TRBD2. The CDR3 sequence is 16 residues long. Germline trimming cut 2 bases from V and 0 bases from J; bases unmatched to any gene: 4. CDR1 and CDR2 (germline): DFQATT, SNEGSKA (reference sequence). CDR3 sequence (DNA): TGCAGTGCTAGACGTAGCGGGGGGAGCTCCTACAATGAGCAGTTCTTC. Encoded protein: CSARRSGGSSYNEQFF.

As for this clonotype: A much larger clone lies one base from this, so it may be a read error. This rearrangement joins TRBV7-2 to TRBJ2-3; weak D call: TRBD2 (6 bases). Germline values: CDR1 SGHTA, CDR2 FQGNSA. V gave up 7 bases and J gave up 8 bases, with 19 bases separating them. CDR3 length: 14 residues. The CDR3 bases are TGTGCCAGCAAAGGGCTCCTGACGGGGGTTACGCAGTATTTT. Its protein is CASKGLLTGVTQYF. The full variable domain, in which reference TRBV7-2 and TRBJ2-3 provide the parts outside the CDR3, is GAGVSQSPSNKVTEKGKDVELRCDPISGHTALYWYRQSLGQGLEFLIYFQGNSAPDKSGLPSDRFSAERTGGSVSTLTIQRTQQEDSAVYLCASKGLLTGVTQYFGPGTRLTVL.

Points on this clonotype: An end of the junction differs from the germline gene, which may be a read error. The chain carries TRBV11-2 and TRBJ1-5; D is unclear. The germline V gene encodes CDR1 SGHAT and CDR2 FQNNGV. The CDR3 totals 13 residues. CDR3 sequence reads: CASSLQPDQPQRF. CDR3 bases: TGTGCCAGCAGCTTACAGCCCGATCAGCCCCAGCGTTTT.

This rearrangement joins TRBV6-5 to TRBJ2-5; the match to TRBD2 covers 11 bases. Per the germline V gene, CDR1 is MNHEY and CDR2 is SVGAGI. This CDR3 is 16 amino acids long. Trimming at V came to 5 bases and at J to 4 bases, leaving 9 bases not matched to a gene. The CDR3 nucleotides are TGTGCCAGCAGTCGAAGTAGCGGGAGGGCCGGAGAGACCCAGTACTTC. Its protein is CASSRSSGRAGETQYF.

This clonotype was counted many times. V usage is TRBV20-1 and J usage is TRBJ2-3; maybe TRBD2 (8 bases). Germline V lookup: CDR1 DFQATT, CDR2 SNEGSKA (reference sequence). The CDR3 has 14 residues. V was trimmed by 4 bases and J by 6 bases, leaving 17 bases between them. For the CDR3, the DNA is TGCAGTGCTAAGGCGGGGGGCAGGGGGGATACGCAGTATTTT. It translates to CSAKAGGRGDTQYF.

This clonotype showed up many times. This chain joins TRBV20-1 and TRBJ2-5, with 12 bases that match TRBD2. Germline CDR1 is DFQATT and CDR2 is SNEGSKA (reference sequence). V lost 4 bases and J lost 0; bases outside the gene matches: 6. This CDR3 spans 16 amino acids. The CDR3 sequence: CSAIASGRAYQETQYF. In DNA, the CDR3 is TGCAGTGCTATTGCTAGCGGGAGGGCCTACCAAGAGACCCAGTACTTC.

This clonotype was observed a handful of times. V usage is TRBV18 and J usage is TRBJ2-1, with 8 bases aligning to TRBD2. The CDR3 consists of 14 residues. Losses at the gene ends were 6 bases for V and 3 bases for J; bases not matched to a gene: 4. CDR1 is KGHSH and CDR2 is LQKENI in the germline V gene. The CDR3 DNA sequence: TGTGCCAGCTCCCGGGCGGGAGGCTACAATGAGCAGTTCTTC. As protein: CASSRAGGYNEQFF.

This chain uses TRBV7-2 with TRBJ2-5; a weak D match, TRBD2 (6 bases). Trimming shortened V by 5 bases and J by 7 bases, and 17 bases separated the two germline ends. This CDR3 has 14 residues. Germline CDR1 is SGHTA and CDR2 is FQGNSA. CDR3 nucleotide sequence: TGTGCCAGCAGCCTTACCGCCCGGGGAGGGACCCAGTACTTC. Translation: CASSLTARGGTQYF.

This clonotype was counted at least ten times. The genes are TRBV5-1 and TRBJ2-3; D is perhaps TRBD1 or TRBD2 (6 bases each). CDR1 and CDR2 (germline): SGHRS, YFSETQ. V lost 4 bases and J 1 base, leaving 19 bases between the germline ends. The CDR3 consists of 17 residues. The CDR3 coding sequence is TGCGCCAGCAGCCCGCGAGGAGGGGGGAGCGGCACAGATACGCAGTATTTT. Protein: CASSPRGGGSGTDTQYF. Based on the CDR3 plus reference TRBV5-1 and TRBJ2-3, the full variable domain is KAGVTQTPRYLIKTRGQQVTLSCSPISGHRSVSWYQQTPGQGLQFLFEYFSETQRNKGNFPGRFSGRQFSNSRSEMNVSTLELGDSALYLCASSPRGGGSGTDTQYFGPGTRLTVL.

In its sample, this clonotype was seen a few times. V and J are TRBV10-1 and TRBJ2-3, with D uncertain. Gene TRBJ1-5 matches the end of the DNA better, so the J call may be wrong. The CDR3 sequence is 14 residues long. Per germline, CDR1 WNHNN and CDR2 SYGVQD (reference sequence). The CDR3 nucleotides are TGCGCCAGCAGCCTAGCGGGAATAACAGATACGCAGCATTTT. As protein: CASSLAGITDTQHF.

This clonotype was found many times. The chain links TRBV2 to TRBJ1-4, with 9 bases fitting TRBD1. Trimming at V came to 0 bases and at J to 5 bases, leaving 1 base not matched to a gene. The CDR3 loop spans 15 amino acids. The V gene's germline CDR1 is SNHLY and CDR2 FYNNEI. CDR3 DNA sequence: TGTGCCAGCAGTGAAGCCGGGACAGGGAATGAAAAACTGTTTTTT. Protein product: CASSEAGTGNEKLFF.

The V and J genes are TRBV12-3 or TRBV12-4 and TRBJ2-5; D may match TRBD1 or TRBD2 (6 bases each). The length of the CDR3 is 15 residues. With 5 bases removed from V and 5 bases from J, the gap between germline ends came to 18 bases. The chain's CDR3 is CASSPRLARGETQYF. Written as DNA, the CDR3 is TGTGCCAGCAGTCCCCGGCTAGCGAGGGGGGAGACCCAGTACTTC.

Turning to this clonotype: The germline gene is not matched at one end of the junction; a read error may be the cause. This chain uses TRBV6-1 with TRBJ1-2; D might be TRBD1 (6 bases). CDR3 length equals 13 residues. Germline lookup yields CDR1 MNHNS and CDR2 SASEGT. CDR3 residues: CASSQAGRGGYTF. The CDR3, as DNA: TGTGCCAGCAGTCAAGCCGGCAGGGGAGGCTACACCTTC.

This clonotype occurred many times. This sequence joins TRBV6-5 and TRBJ2-7; TRBD2 might be the D (6 bases). The germline gives CDR1 MNHEY, CDR2 SVGAGI. With 0 bases removed from V and 7 bases from J, the gap between germline ends came to 22 bases. The CDR3 extends over 17 amino acids. CDR3 loop: CASSYSGVGGSRLEQYF. CDR3 nucleotides: TGTGCCAGCAGTTACTCGGGTGTAGGAGGGAGTCGTTTGGAGCAGTACTTC.